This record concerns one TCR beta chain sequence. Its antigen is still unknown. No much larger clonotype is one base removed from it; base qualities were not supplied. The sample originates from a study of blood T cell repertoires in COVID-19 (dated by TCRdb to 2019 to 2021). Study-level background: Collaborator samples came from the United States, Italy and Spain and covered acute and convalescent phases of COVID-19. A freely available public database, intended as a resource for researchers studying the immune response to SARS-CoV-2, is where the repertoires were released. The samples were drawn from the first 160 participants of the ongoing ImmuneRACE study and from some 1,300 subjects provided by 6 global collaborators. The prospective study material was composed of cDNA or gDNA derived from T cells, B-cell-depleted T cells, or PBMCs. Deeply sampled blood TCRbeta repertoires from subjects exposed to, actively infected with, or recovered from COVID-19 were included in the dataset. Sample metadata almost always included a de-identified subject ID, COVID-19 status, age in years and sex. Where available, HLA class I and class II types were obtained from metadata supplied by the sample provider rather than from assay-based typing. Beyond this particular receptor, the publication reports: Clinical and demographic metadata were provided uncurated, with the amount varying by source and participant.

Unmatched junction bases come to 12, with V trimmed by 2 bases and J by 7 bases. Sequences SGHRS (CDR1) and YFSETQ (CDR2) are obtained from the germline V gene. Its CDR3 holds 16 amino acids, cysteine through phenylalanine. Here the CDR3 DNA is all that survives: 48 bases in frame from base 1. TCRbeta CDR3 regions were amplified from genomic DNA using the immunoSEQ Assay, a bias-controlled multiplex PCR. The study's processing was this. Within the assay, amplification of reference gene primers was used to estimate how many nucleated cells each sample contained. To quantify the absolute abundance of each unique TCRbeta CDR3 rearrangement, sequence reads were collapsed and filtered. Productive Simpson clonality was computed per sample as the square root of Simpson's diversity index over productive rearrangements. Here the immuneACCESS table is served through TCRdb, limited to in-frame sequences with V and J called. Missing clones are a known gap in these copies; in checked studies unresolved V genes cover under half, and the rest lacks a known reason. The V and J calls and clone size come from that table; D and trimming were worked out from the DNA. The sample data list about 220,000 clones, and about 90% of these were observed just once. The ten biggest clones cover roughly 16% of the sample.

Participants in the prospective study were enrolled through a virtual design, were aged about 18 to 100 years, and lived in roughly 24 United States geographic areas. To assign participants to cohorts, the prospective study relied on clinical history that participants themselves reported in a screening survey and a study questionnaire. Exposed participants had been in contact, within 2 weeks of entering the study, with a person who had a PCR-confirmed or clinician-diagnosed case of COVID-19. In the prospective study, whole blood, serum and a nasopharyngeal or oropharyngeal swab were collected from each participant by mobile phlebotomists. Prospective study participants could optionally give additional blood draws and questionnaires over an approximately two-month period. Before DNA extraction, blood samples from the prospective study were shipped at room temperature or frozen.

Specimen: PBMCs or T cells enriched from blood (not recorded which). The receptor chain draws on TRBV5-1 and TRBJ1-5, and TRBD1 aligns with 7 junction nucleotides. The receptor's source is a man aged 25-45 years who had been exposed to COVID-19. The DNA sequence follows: TGCGCCAGCAGCTTAGGATCCCCAACAGGGGACCAGCCCCAGCATTTT. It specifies CASSLGSPTGDQPQHF.